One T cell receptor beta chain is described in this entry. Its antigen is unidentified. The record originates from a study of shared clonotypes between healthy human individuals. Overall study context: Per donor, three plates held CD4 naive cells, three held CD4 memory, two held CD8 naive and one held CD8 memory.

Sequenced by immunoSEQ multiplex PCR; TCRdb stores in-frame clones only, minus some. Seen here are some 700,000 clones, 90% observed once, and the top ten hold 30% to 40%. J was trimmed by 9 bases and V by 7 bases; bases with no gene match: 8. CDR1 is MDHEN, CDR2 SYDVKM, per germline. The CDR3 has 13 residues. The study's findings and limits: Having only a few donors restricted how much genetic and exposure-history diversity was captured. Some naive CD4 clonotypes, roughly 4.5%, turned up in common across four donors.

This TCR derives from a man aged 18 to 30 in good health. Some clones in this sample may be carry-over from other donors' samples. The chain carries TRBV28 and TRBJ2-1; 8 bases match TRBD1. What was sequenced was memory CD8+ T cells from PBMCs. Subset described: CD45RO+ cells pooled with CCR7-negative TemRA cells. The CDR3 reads CASMMGTGVEQFF. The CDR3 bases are TGTGCCAGCATGATGGGGACAGGCGTTGAGCAGTTCTTC.